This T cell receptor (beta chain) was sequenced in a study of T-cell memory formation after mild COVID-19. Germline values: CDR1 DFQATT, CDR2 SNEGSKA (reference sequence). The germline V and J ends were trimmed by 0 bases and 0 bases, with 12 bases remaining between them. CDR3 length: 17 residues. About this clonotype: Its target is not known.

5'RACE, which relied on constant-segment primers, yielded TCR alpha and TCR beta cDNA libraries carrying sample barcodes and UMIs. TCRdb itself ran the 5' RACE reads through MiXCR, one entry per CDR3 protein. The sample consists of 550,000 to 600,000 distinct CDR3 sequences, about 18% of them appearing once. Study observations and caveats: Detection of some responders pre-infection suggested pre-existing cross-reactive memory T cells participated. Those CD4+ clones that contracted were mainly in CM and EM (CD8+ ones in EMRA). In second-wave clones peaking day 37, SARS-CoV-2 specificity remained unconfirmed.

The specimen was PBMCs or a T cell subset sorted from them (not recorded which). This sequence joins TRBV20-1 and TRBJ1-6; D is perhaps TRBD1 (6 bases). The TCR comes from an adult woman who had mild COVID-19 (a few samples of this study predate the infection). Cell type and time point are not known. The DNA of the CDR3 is TGCAGTGCTAGAGATCAGGGACAAAGCTCCTATAATTCACCCCTCCACTTT. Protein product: CSARDQGQSSYNSPLHF.